These 27 T cell receptor beta chains were all obtained from the same sample, sequenced in a study of T cells after posttransplantation cyclophosphamide. Here immunoSEQ multiplex PCR was the method, and the copy in TCRdb shows in-frame clones only, minus some. There are fewer than 40,000 clones in the sample, none observed a single time. Sequencing input: PBMCs. These receptors were collected from a woman aged 50 to 60 in good health and a related stem cell transplant donor.

This clone showed up many times. V usage is TRBV7-2 and J usage is TRBJ1-3; the match to TRBD1 covers 7 bases. Germline CDR1 and CDR2: SGHTA and FQGNSA. The CDR3 runs 15 residues. V was pared by 5 bases and J by 0 bases, with 4 bases of the junction left unmatched. The chain's CDR3 is CASSPGTDSGNTIYF. CDR3 DNA sequence: TGTGCCAGCAGCCCCGGGACAGACTCTGGAAACACCATATATTTT. Full variable domain (outside the CDR3, taken from reference TRBV7-2 and TRBJ1-3): GAGVSQSPSNKVTEKGKDVELRCDPISGHTALYWYRQSLGQGLEFLIYFQGNSAPDKSGLPSDRFSAERTGGSVSTLTIQRTQQEDSAVYLCASSPGTDSGNTIYFGEGSWLTVV.

This clone was seen at least ten times. The chain joins TRBV27 to TRBJ2-7, with TRBD2 identical over 8 bases. Germline-derived CDR1 and CDR2 are MNHEY and SMNVEV (reference sequence). The CDR3 is made up of 16 amino acids. V lost 0 bases, J lost 3 bases, and 7 bases stayed unmatched. CDR3: CASSLSISGSFYEQYF. In DNA form, the CDR3 reads TGTGCCAGCAGTTTATCGATAAGCGGGAGTTTCTACGAGCAGTACTTC.

The table lists this clone with many counts. The chain employs TRBV5-6 and TRBJ2-5, with unresolved D. V was cut by 4 bases and J by 2 bases, with 12 bases left in between. This CDR3 is 14 amino acids long. Germline CDR1 reads SGHDT; CDR2 reads YYEEEE. The CDR3 nucleotides are TGTGCCAGCAGCCCGGTAGCACTACAAGAGACCCAGTACTTC. Protein sequence: CASSPVALQETQYF.

This clone was observed many times. The gene calls are TRBV7-3 and TRBJ2-5, with D possibly matching TRBD2 (5 bases). Trimming removed 2 bases from V and 4 bases from J, with 14 bases in between. In germline, CDR1 is SGHTA, CDR2 FQGTGA. This CDR3 has 15 amino acids. The CDR3 is CASSLVGVKGETQYF. The CDR3, as DNA: TGTGCCAGCAGCTTAGTCGGGGTAAAAGGAGAGACCCAGTACTTC.

This clone was picked up a small number of times. The gene calls are TRBV30 and TRBJ2-3; D not certain. V was cut by 7 bases and J by 2 bases, with 10 bases left in between. CDR1 is GTSNPN, CDR2 SVGIG, per germline (reference sequence). This CDR3 spans 12 amino acids. The DNA of the CDR3 is TGTGCCTTATCACTTCCCACAGATACGCAGTATTTT. Translating it yields CALSLPTDTQYF.

This clone was counted many times. The chain uses TRBV4-3 and TRBJ1-3; maybe TRBD1 (6 bases). Germline values: CDR1 LGHNA, CDR2 YSLEER. The ends were cut back, 2 bases at V and 3 bases at J, with 17 bases in the middle. The CDR3 is made up of 17 amino acids. The CDR3 region is CASSQTLGGAGGNTIYF. CDR3 nucleotides: TGCGCCAGCAGCCAAACGCTTGGGGGGGCCGGTGGAAACACCATATATTTT.

At least ten counts were recorded for this clone. An end of the junction differs from the germline gene, which may be a read error. The J gene is TRBJ2-1, the V gene TRBV19, with 11 bases that match TRBD2. The CDR3 is made up of 14 amino acids. Germline values: CDR1 LNHDA, CDR2 SQIVND (reference sequence). The CDR3 DNA reads TGTGCCAGTAGTCCCAGATTTAGCGGGAGGGCCAGGGTCTTC. It yields the protein CASSPRFSGRARVF.

This clone was counted at least ten times. V usage is TRBV19 and J usage is TRBJ2-1, with 7 nucleotides matching TRBD1. There are 14 residues in the CDR3. The junction had 8 bases not matched to a gene; V was cut back by 7 bases and J by 5 bases. Per the germline V gene, CDR1 is LNHDA and CDR2 is SQIVND (reference sequence). The CDR3 coding sequence is TGTGCCAGTACCCTTTGGCAGGGGGACAATGAGCAGTTCTTC. Translated: CASTLWQGDNEQFF. Drawing the rest from reference TRBV19 and TRBJ2-1, the complete variable domain is DGGITQSPKYLFRKEGQNVTLSCEQNLNHDAMYWYRQDPGQGLRLIYYSQIVNDFQKGDIAEGYSVSREKKESFPLTVTSAQKNPTAFYLCASTLWQGDNEQFFGPGTRLTVL.

This clone was seen many times. The V call is TRBV10-3, the J call TRBJ2-5; D uncertain. V shed 7 bases and J shed 2 bases, with 11 bases lying between them. The length of the CDR3 is 13 residues. Germline CDR1 ENHRY, CDR2 SYGVKD. The CDR3 sequence is CAINAVSQETQYF. The CDR3 region has the DNA TGTGCCATCAACGCGGTTTCTCAAGAGACCCAGTACTTC.

The V call is TRBV30, the J call TRBJ2-2; 14 positions match TRBD2. CDR3 length: 16 amino acids. CDR1 and CDR2 from the germline V gene are GTSNPN and SVGIG (reference sequence). Unmatched junction bases numbered 7, after V lost 7 bases and J lost 3 bases. The CDR3 region is CAFPTSGRADTGELFF. For the CDR3, the DNA is TGTGCCTTCCCGACTAGCGGGAGGGCCGACACCGGGGAGCTGTTTTTT.

In its sample, this clone was seen many times. The rearrangement joins TRBV6-5 to TRBJ1-4; 11 bases line up with TRBD1. This CDR3 contains 14 residues. Germline V gives CDR1 MNHEY, CDR2 SVGAGI. V lost 5 bases to trimming and J lost 5 bases; unmatched junction nucleotides: 1. CDR3 DNA sequence: TGTGCCAGCAGTCGGGACAGGGGGAATGAAAAACTGTTTTTT. Translated, it gives CASSRDRGNEKLFF.

This clone was seen repeatedly, ten times or more. This chain uses TRBV7-9 with TRBJ2-2; D is unclear. Germline V gives CDR1 SEHNR, CDR2 FQNEAQ (reference sequence). CDR3 length equals 14 residues. Deletions cut 1 base from V and 7 bases from J, with 10 bases between. The CDR3 here is CASSLVPGSGELFF. In DNA form, the CDR3 reads TGTGCCAGCAGCTTAGTTCCTGGTAGCGGGGAGCTGTTTTTT. The whole variable domain, remainder taken from reference TRBV7-9 and TRBJ2-2, is DTGVSQNPRHKITKRGQNVTFRCDPISEHNRLYWYRQTLGQGPEFLTYFQNEAQLEKSRLLSDRFSAERPKGSFSTLEIQRTEQGDSAMYLCASSLVPGSGELFFGEGSRLTVL.

This clone was counted only a few times. The chain links TRBV29-1 to TRBJ2-5; D gene unclear. CDR1 SQVTM and CDR2 ANQGSEA come from the germline V gene. V gave up 3 bases and J gave up 5 bases, with 7 bases separating them. The CDR3 totals 11 residues. CDR3 region: CSVDYSETQYF. The CDR3, as DNA: TGCAGCGTTGATTATTCGGAGACCCAGTACTTC.

In its sample, this clone was seen a few times. The chain joins TRBV27 to TRBJ2-2, with TRBD2 matching 7 bases. This CDR3 is 17 amino acids long. In germline, CDR1 is MNHEY, CDR2 SMNVEV (reference sequence). The V segment lost 4 bases and the J segment 1 base; nucleotides outside the gene matches: 9. The CDR3 DNA reads as TGTGCCAGCAGTTCCAAACGGACTAGTCGGAACACCGGGGAGCTGTTTTTT. Its translation: CASSSKRTSRNTGELFF.

This chain connects TRBV5-4 to TRBJ2-5; 8 bases are a match to TRBD2. V shed 0 bases and J 3 bases; nucleotides not matched to a gene: 1. Germline loops: CDR1 SGHNT, CDR2 YYREEE (reference sequence). The CDR3 runs to 14 residues. In DNA, the CDR3 is TGTGCCAGCAGCTTGGAACTAGCGGAAGAGACCCAGTACTTC. Its protein is CASSLELAEETQYF.

This clone was seen repeatedly, ten times or more. The chain carries TRBV9 and TRBJ2-7; 11 bases match TRBD2. Germline V gives CDR1 SGDLS, CDR2 YYNGEE. Trimming at V came to 4 bases and at J to 6 bases, leaving 6 bases not matched to a gene. CDR3 length: 14 residues. CDR3 sequence (DNA): TGTGCCAGCAGCCCCGGGACTAGCGGATCCGAGCAGTACTTC. Translated, it gives CASSPGTSGSEQYF.

This clone was seen ten or more times. The chain employs TRBV7-3 and TRBJ2-3, with D tentatively TRBD2 (5 bases). This CDR3 spans 16 amino acids. Looked up from germline, CDR1 is SGHTA and CDR2 is FQGTGA. Trimming pared 5 bases from V and 1 base from J, leaving 16 bases between. The CDR3 DNA reads as TGTGCCAGCAGCCCCGGAGCGGAGTTGGGCACAGATACGCAGTATTTT. This gives the protein CASSPGAELGTDTQYF.

The V call is TRBV28, the J call TRBJ1-5; 9 bases match TRBD1. CDR3 length equals 15 residues. The V gene end was trimmed by 4 bases and the J gene end by 0 bases; junction bases not matched to a gene: 1. From germline, CDR1 is MDHEN and CDR2 SYDVKM. CDR3 residues: CASSSTGGSNQPQHF. For the CDR3, the DNA is TGTGCCAGCAGTTCGACAGGGGGTAGCAATCAGCCCCAGCATTTT.

This clone was recorded at least ten times. The chain joins TRBV2 to TRBJ2-5; perhaps TRBD1 as D (6 bases). The CDR3 sequence is 14 residues long. The germline gives CDR1 SNHLY, CDR2 FYNNEI. Trimming removed 8 bases at V and 2 bases at J, with 15 bases between. The CDR3 DNA follows: TGTGCCAGCTTACCCCGGGACACACAAGAGACCCAGTACTTC. It is translated as CASLPRDTQETQYF.

There are many counts of this clone. The V and J genes are TRBV6-1 and TRBJ2-7, with a weak D call TRBD2 (5 bases). Germline lookup yields CDR1 MNHNS and CDR2 SASEGT. The CDR3 runs to 15 residues. V was clipped by 3 bases and J by 3 bases, with 15 bases between them. The CDR3, as DNA: TGTGCCAGCAGTGACGGAAGGCAGACTATCTACGAGCAGTACTTC. Encoded protein: CASSDGRQTIYEQYF.

This clone was seen ten or more times. The J gene is TRBJ1-2, the V gene TRBV7-2; D might be TRBD1 (6 bases). CDR3 size: 14 residues. In germline, CDR1 is SGHTA, CDR2 FQGNSA. The V end lost 0 bases, the J end lost 6 bases, and 11 bases lay between the germline ends. The CDR3 DNA reads TGTGCCAGCAGCTTAGCGACAGGTCCTCATGGCTACACCTTC. It is translated as CASSLATGPHGYTF.

This chain connects TRBV7-3 to TRBJ1-2; 7 nucleotides align to TRBD1. With 3 bases clipped from V and 0 bases from J, the junction kept 4 bases outside the gene matches. The CDR3 runs 15 residues. CDR1 and CDR2 (germline): SGHTA, FQGTGA. The CDR3: CASSLGTEANYGYTF. The CDR3, as DNA: TGTGCCAGCAGCTTGGGGACAGAAGCTAACTATGGCTACACCTTC.

This chain joins TRBV5-1 and TRBJ2-3; 7 bases align to TRBD2. The CDR3 covers 16 residues. Trimming cost V 0 bases and J 2 bases; bases outside gene matches: 6. The germline CDR1 and CDR2 sequences are SGHRS and YFSETQ. Here the CDR3 reads CASSLARLADTDTQYF. The DNA for the CDR3 is TGCGCCAGCAGCTTGGCCCGGCTAGCGGACACAGATACGCAGTATTTT.

The chain uses TRBV18 and TRBJ2-3; weak D call: TRBD2 (5 bases). The germline V gene has CDR1 KGHSH and CDR2 LQKENI. V gave up 3 bases and J gave up 0 bases, with 19 bases separating them. There are 18 residues in the CDR3. The DNA of the CDR3 is TGTGCCAGCTCACCGTTGGTCTTAGCGTCGATAAGCACAGATACGCAGTATTTT. Amino acid sequence: CASSPLVLASISTDTQYF.

This clone came up many times. The V call is TRBV11-3, the J call TRBJ2-1; a weak D match, TRBD1 (6 bases). The CDR3 sequence is 13 residues long. Trimming removed 5 bases at V and 3 bases at J, with 8 bases between. The V gene's germline CDR1 is SGHNT and CDR2 YENEEA. CDR3 residues: CASSRQDYNEQFF. The CDR3 DNA reads TGTGCCAGCAGCAGACAGGACTACAATGAGCAGTTCTTC.

This clone has ten or more counts. The rearrangement links TRBV30 to TRBJ2-1; D ambiguous. CDR1 is GTSNPN, CDR2 SVGIG, per germline (reference sequence). This CDR3 spans 12 amino acids. V shed 0 bases and J shed 11 bases, with 11 bases lying between them. The chain's CDR3 is CAWSVLKLKQFF. CDR3 nucleotides: TGTGCCTGGAGTGTATTGAAACTGAAGCAGTTCTTC.

Many counts were recorded for this clone. The chain employs TRBV7-6 and TRBJ2-6; tentative D call: TRBD2 (5 bases). The CDR3 spans 13 residues. Trimming took off 7 bases at V and 4 bases at J, with 8 bases between the two ends. Germline-derived CDR1 and CDR2 are SGHVS and FNYEAQ. CDR3: CASTPGGANVLTF. The CDR3 bases are TGTGCCAGCACCCCGGGGGGGGCCAACGTCCTGACTTTC.